The sequence of this T cell receptor (beta chain) was determined in a study of cytomegalovirus exposure and HLA in healthy donors. Study observations and caveats: Common viral pathogens were later found to be apparently linked to several of the most significant clusters. Serostatus for CMV was the only available immune exposure information. Some segments of the V type, notably TRBV6-2 and TRBV6-3, were excluded as indistinguishable. In a later analysis, at a false discovery rate of 0.05, 17,000 or so TCR beta sequences were associated with HLA alleles.

The CDR3 is 13 residues long. V dropped 0 bases and J dropped 4 bases, with 7 bases sitting between them. CDR1 is SGDLS, CDR2 YYNGEE, per germline. Worth noting for this clone: Its antigen is not identified.

The PCR used 60 Vbeta and 13 Jbeta primers. Measured with immunoSEQ multiplex PCR; TCRdb has only the in-frame clones, and not every one. The sample holds around 200,000 clones, around 84% seen once. The rearrangement joins TRBV9 to TRBJ1-2; D not certain. This TCR derives from a woman aged 45-65 years in good health and CMV-seropositive. Sequenced input: PBMCs. In DNA form, the CDR3 reads TGTGCCAGCAGCGTAGGCTACGGCTATGGCTACACCTTC. This encodes CASSVGYGYGYTF. The complete variable domain, with remaining parts taken from reference TRBV9 and TRBJ1-2, reads DSGVTQTPKHLITATGQRVTLRCSPRSGDLSVYWYQQSLDQGLQFLIQYYNGEERAKGNILERFSAQQFPDLHSELNLSSLELGDSALYFCASSVGYGYGYTFGSGTRLTVV.